The present T cell receptor beta chain was sequenced within a study of T cell responses to AZD1222 COVID-19 vaccine. For this clone: Antigen: not known.

In germline, CDR1 is SGHDT, CDR2 YYEEEE. The V gene end was trimmed by 1 base and the J gene end by 5 bases; junction bases not matched to a gene: 10. The CDR3 has 16 residues. Study-wide points: Once two AZD1222 doses were given, Spike-specific TCR breadth and depth went up. Every sample of the repertoires postdated the peak T cell response.

Libraries were prepared by immunoSEQ multiplex PCR; TCRdb keeps only in-frame clonotypes and omits some of them. The sample gives some 140,000 clones, approximately 90% of which show up once; under 2% is in the top ten. This clonotype originated in an adult in good health. The sample consisted of peripheral blood, taken on day 0 of AZD1222 vaccination. V usage is TRBV5-6 and J usage is TRBJ2-7; 9 nucleotides match TRBD2. CDR3 in DNA: TGTGCCAGCAGCTTGTTGGTTAGCGGGAGTGTCGACGAGCAGTACTTC. Protein sequence: CASSLLVSGSVDEQYF.